These 9 T cell receptor beta chains came from one sample sequenced in a study of cytomegalovirus exposure and HLA in healthy donors (dated by TCRdb to 2016 to 2017). Library construction relied on the immunoSEQ multiplex PCR assay. The multiplex PCR relied on a mix of 60 forward primers for TCR Vbeta segments and 13 reverse primers for TCR Jbeta segments. Drawn from immuneACCESS, this table holds only the in-frame rearrangements with V and J called that TCRdb kept. Clones are partly lost; checked studies trace under half to an unresolved V gene and leave the rest unexplained. The table for this sample lists 150,000 to 200,000 clones; roughly 85% of them were counted only once. The top ten clones comprise 4% to 4.5% of the sample. The sample comprised PBMCs. The source of these receptors is a woman younger than 45 in good health and CMV-seropositive.

The genes are TRBV30 and TRBJ2-5, with 9 nucleotides matching TRBD2. V lost 1 base, J lost 5 bases, and 17 bases stayed unmatched. The CDR3 is 18 residues long. Germline values: CDR1 GTSNPN, CDR2 SVGIG (reference sequence). Here the CDR3 reads CAWSGTLGRAGGGETQYF. The CDR3 DNA reads as TGTGCCTGGAGTGGAACTCTCGGGCGAGCGGGAGGCGGGGAGACCCAGTACTTC.

The J gene is TRBJ2-7, the V gene TRBV29-1; the match to TRBD1 covers 9 bases. CDR3 size: 14 residues. The V and J ends lost 5 bases and 1 base, in that order; junction bases with no gene match: 6. CDR1 is SQVTM, CDR2 ANQGSEA, per germline. The CDR3 DNA reads TGCAGCGTTAACCCCGGGACAGGGTCCTACGAGCAGTACTTC. It translates to CSVNPGTGSYEQYF.

V usage is TRBV27 and J usage is TRBJ2-7, with D perhaps matching TRBD1 (5 bases). This CDR3 spans 14 amino acids. Trimming took 0 bases from V and 3 from J, leaving 9 bases between them. Germline CDR1 MNHEY, CDR2 SMNVEV (reference sequence). As DNA, the CDR3 is TGTGCCAGCAGTTTATCGGGGCTAGGCTACGAGCAGTACTTC. This sequence encodes CASSLSGLGYEQYF.

The V call is TRBV11-2, the J call TRBJ2-2, with no clear D. Trimming shortened V by 5 bases and J by 3 bases, and 13 bases separated the two germline ends. Germline V gene sequence: CDR1 SGHAT, CDR2 FQNNGV. The CDR3 covers 15 residues. For the CDR3, the DNA is TGTGCCAGCAGCCCATATACCGACTACACCGGGGAGCTGTTTTTT. Protein sequence: CASSPYTDYTGELFF.

The V gene is TRBV19, the J gene TRBJ2-4, with 11 bases that match TRBD1. V gave up 6 bases and J gave up 1 base; unmatched junction bases: 14. CDR1 is LNHDA and CDR2 is SQIVND in the germline V gene (reference sequence). The CDR3 spans 19 residues. The CDR3 is CASSLNGQGARSAKNIQYF. The CDR3 coding sequence is TGTGCCAGTAGCCTAAACGGACAGGGGGCAAGGTCGGCCAAAAACATTCAGTACTTC. The full variable domain, rest sourced from reference TRBV19 and TRBJ2-4, is DGGITQSPKYLFRKEGQNVTLSCEQNLNHDAMYWYRQDPGQGLRLIYYSQIVNDFQKGDIAEGYSVSREKKESFPLTVTSAQKNPTAFYLCASSLNGQGARSAKNIQYFGAGTRLSVL.

The V call is TRBV5-1, the J call TRBJ1-4; 7 bases line up with TRBD1. Germline assignment: CDR1 SGHRS and CDR2 YFSETQ. The J segment lost 5 bases and the V segment lost 0 bases, leaving 1 base of the junction unmatched. The CDR3 spans 14 residues. The CDR3 protein is CASSLAGQNEKLFF. CDR3 in DNA: TGCGCCAGCAGCTTGGCGGGACAGAATGAAAAACTGTTTTTT.

This clone was observed a few times. The rearrangement links TRBV11-2 to TRBJ2-5, with D perhaps TRBD2 (7 bases). Trimming took off 5 bases at V and 6 bases at J, with 16 bases between the two ends. Per germline, CDR1 SGHAT and CDR2 FQNNGV. There are 14 residues in the CDR3. The chain's CDR3 is CASSRGGAVQTQYF. The DNA for the CDR3 is TGTGCCAGCAGCCGCGGGGGCGCCGTTCAGACCCAGTACTTC.

The table lists this clone with a count of one. The chain recombines TRBV14 with TRBJ2-5; tentatively, D is TRBD1 (6 bases). V lost 2 bases, J lost 5 bases, and 15 bases lay in between. Germline CDR1 is SGHDN and CDR2 is FVKESK. The CDR3 has 15 residues. The CDR3 loop is CASSQYTGTRETQYF. DNA for the CDR3: TGTGCCAGCAGCCAATACACCGGGACAAGGGAGACCCAGTACTTC.

This clone was detected only a few times. The chain is built from TRBV6-5 and TRBJ1-5, with 7 bases aligning to TRBD1. This CDR3 comprises 15 residues. Germline CDR1 is MNHEY and CDR2 is SVGAGI. Losses at the gene ends were 2 bases for V and 5 bases for J; bases not matched to a gene: 6. The DNA of the CDR3 is TGTGCCAGCAGTTACGGACAGGAAAACCATCAGCCCCAGCATTTT. It specifies CASSYGQENHQPQHF.